What follows are 27 T cell receptor beta chains derived from one specimen sequenced in a study of Ad26.COV2.S vaccination and SARS-CoV-2 variants. Sequencing was performed with immunoSEQ multiplex PCR; in TCRdb, only in-frame clones are kept and a portion is missing. The sample consists of 400,000 to 450,000 clones, about nine tenths of them appearing once. As for treatment: some 20 received Ad26.COV2.S at low or high dose, single or two shots; 5 received placebo; per-sample allocation not given. Day 63 following the first vaccine or placebo injection was when the samples were taken. The sample in question was peripheral blood, obtained in a trial of Ad26.COV2.S vaccine versus placebo. Every receptor here comes from a person between 18 and 65 years old who received the Ad26.COV2.S COVID-19 vaccine or a placebo.

The chain employs TRBV11-3 and TRBJ2-3; D remains ambiguous. This CDR3 has 15 amino acids. Trimming removed 0 bases at V and 2 bases at J, with 9 bases between. From germline, CDR1 is SGHNT and CDR2 YENEEA. The DNA for the CDR3 is TGTGCCAGCAGCTTAGATGGTGGAGACACAGATACGCAGTATTTT. This sequence encodes CASSLDGGDTDTQYF.

This chain joins TRBV28 and TRBJ1-4; D is unclear. V lost 4 bases and J 8 bases, leaving 8 bases between the germline ends. CDR3 length: 12 residues. Germline CDR1 and CDR2: MDHEN and SYDVKM. This chain's CDR3 is CASSSESEKLFF. Written as DNA, the CDR3 is TGTGCCAGCAGTTCCGAAAGCGAAAAACTGTTTTTT.

This clone came up once. As DNA, the CDR3 is TGTGCCAGCGGCGGGCGGACTAGCGGCACAGATACGCAGTATTTT. Residues: CASGGRTSGTDTQYF. The chain carries TRBV7-9 and TRBJ2-3; TRBD2 agrees at 9 bases. Trimming at V came to 8 bases and at J to 1 base, leaving 7 bases not matched to a gene. Germline V gene data show CDR1 as SEHNR and CDR2 as FQNEAQ (reference sequence). This CDR3 is built from 15 residues.

This clone was detected many times. CDR3 in DNA: TGTGCCAGCTCATGGGGAACGGGGGACAGCGGTTCACCCCTCCACTTT. Its protein product is CASSWGTGDSGSPLHF. The chain recombines TRBV18 with TRBJ1-6, with 7 bases that match TRBD1. The CDR3 has 16 residues. Unmatched junction bases numbered 13, after V lost 5 bases and J lost 9 bases. The germline CDR1 and CDR2 sequences are KGHSH and LQKENI.

The chain links TRBV27 to TRBJ2-7; 7 nucleotides agree with TRBD1. Looked up from germline, CDR1 is MNHEY and CDR2 is SMNVEV (reference sequence). Trimming removed 5 bases from V and 2 bases from J; junction bases left unmatched: 21. The CDR3 loop spans 19 amino acids. The CDR3 DNA sequence: TGTGCCAGCAGTCCATTCCAAATGCCGGGGACAGCTCTAACCTACGAGCAGTACTTC. Its protein is CASSPFQMPGTALTYEQYF.

This clone came up once. The CDR3 region has the DNA TGCGCCAGCAGCCCCCGGGCCCTACTGTACCAAGAGACCCAGTACTTC. Amino acid sequence: CASSPRALLYQETQYF. The rearrangement links TRBV5-1 to TRBJ2-5; no definite D call. The CDR3 loop spans 16 amino acids. Trimming took off 4 bases at V and 0 bases at J, with 16 bases between the two ends. The germline V gene encodes CDR1 SGHRS and CDR2 YFSETQ. Using reference TRBV5-1 and TRBJ2-5 for the parts outside the CDR3, the full variable domain is KAGVTQTPRYLIKTRGQQVTLSCSPISGHRSVSWYQQTPGQGLQFLFEYFSETQRNKGNFPGRFSGRQFSNSRSEMNVSTLELGDSALYLCASSPRALLYQETQYFGPGTRLLVL.

In its sample, this clone was seen a few times. The rearrangement joins TRBV21-1 to TRBJ1-6; whether TRBD1, the table's D call, matches the DNA was not checked. TRBV21-1 is a pseudogene segment. This CDR3 has 19 residues. The CDR3 DNA sequence: TGTGCCAGCAGCAAAGGTACATGGACAGGGAGCTCCTATAATTCACCCCTCCACTTT. Protein product: CASSKGTWTGSSYNSPLHF.

V and J are TRBV20-1 and TRBJ2-1; D possibly corresponds to TRBD2 (5 bases). Germline V gene sequence: CDR1 DFQATT, CDR2 SNEGSKA (reference sequence). Trimming removed 2 bases at V and 12 bases at J, with 11 bases between. The CDR3 runs 11 residues. In nucleotides, the CDR3 is TGCAGTGCTAGACGGCTCGAGGGGCAGTTCTTC. It codes for CSARRLEGQFF.

J is TRBJ2-1 and V is TRBV7-2, with 10 positions matching TRBD1. The V gene end was trimmed by 3 bases and the J gene end by 2 bases; junction bases not matched to a gene: 4. CDR1 and CDR2 from the germline V gene are SGHTA and FQGNSA. This CDR3 spans 16 amino acids. The CDR3 is CASSLSGTGAYNEQFF. The CDR3 DNA follows: TGTGCCAGCAGCTTGTCCGGGACAGGGGCCTACAATGAGCAGTTCTTC.

The rearrangement links TRBV14 to TRBJ2-2; TRBD2 agrees at 12 bases. Germline-derived CDR1 and CDR2 are SGHDN and FVKESK. The CDR3 totals 21 residues. V gave up 4 bases and J gave up 4 bases; unmatched junction bases: 19. The CDR3 sequence is CASSPPPTSGSMRGGTGELFF. The CDR3 nucleotides are TGTGCCAGCAGCCCACCCCCGACTAGCGGGAGTATGAGGGGTGGCACCGGGGAGCTGTTTTTT.

This clone was observed many times. V usage is TRBV19 and J usage is TRBJ1-5; D possibly corresponds to TRBD1 (6 bases). This CDR3 is 16 amino acids long. With 3 bases removed from V and 0 bases from J, the gap between germline ends came to 12 bases. CDR1 is LNHDA and CDR2 is SQIVND in the germline V gene (reference sequence). CDR3 nucleotides: TGTGCCAGTAGTATCGGACAGTCTAATAGCAATCAGCCCCAGCATTTT. It translates to CASSIGQSNSNQPQHF.

The chain uses TRBV4-3 and TRBJ2-3, with D perhaps TRBD2 (5 bases). The V gene's germline CDR1 is LGHNA and CDR2 YSLEER. V was pared by 0 bases and J by 8 bases, with 21 bases between. There are 17 residues in the CDR3. This chain's CDR3 is CASSQDRTGNLAGTQYF. CDR3 nucleotide sequence: TGCGCCAGCAGCCAAGATCGTACTGGAAATTTGGCGGGTACGCAGTATTTT.

V is TRBV6-5 and J is TRBJ2-2; weak D call: TRBD1 (6 bases). Germline V gives CDR1 MNHEY, CDR2 SVGAGI. This CDR3 region has 12 residues. Trimming left V 7 bases short and J 6 bases short, with 9 bases between. The CDR3 here is CASTSGAGELFF. The CDR3 DNA sequence: TGTGCCAGCACCTCAGGGGCCGGGGAGCTGTTTTTT.

The chain combines TRBV5-4 with TRBJ2-5; no reliable D call. Trimming cost V 5 bases and J 5 bases, with 10 bases left between them. The V gene's germline CDR1 is SGHNT and CDR2 YYREEE (reference sequence). CDR3 size: 12 residues. The CDR3 sequence: CASSSGFETQYF. The CDR3 bases are TGTGCCAGCAGTTCCGGATTCGAGACCCAGTACTTC.

The chain links TRBV28 to TRBJ2-7, with a possible D match to TRBD1 (5 bases). The V end was cut by 2 bases, the J end by 2 bases, with 19 bases between. The CDR3 is 17 amino acids. CDR1 is MDHEN and CDR2 is SYDVKM in the germline V gene. DNA for the CDR3: TGTGCCAGCAGTTTACCACAAGACAGATTAAGGACCTACGAGCAGTACTTC. As protein: CASSLPQDRLRTYEQYF.

The V gene is TRBV6-5, the J gene TRBJ2-7, with D possibly TRBD2 on 6 matching bases. The CDR3 loop spans 13 amino acids. V shed 4 bases and J shed 3 bases, with 10 bases lying between them. Per the germline V gene, CDR1 is MNHEY and CDR2 is SVGAGI. The CDR3 loop reads CASSSGTFYEQYF. CDR3 in DNA: TGTGCCAGCAGTTCAGGGACTTTCTACGAGCAGTACTTC.

The chain has TRBV19 and TRBJ2-2, with 7 bases lining up with TRBD2. The CDR3 extends over 15 amino acids. V gave up 6 bases and J gave up 6 bases; unmatched junction bases: 10. Per the germline V gene, CDR1 is LNHDA and CDR2 is SQIVND (reference sequence). CDR3 amino acids: CASRIAGAPAGELFF. The CDR3 DNA follows: TGTGCCAGTAGAATTGCGGGAGCTCCCGCCGGGGAGCTGTTTTTT.

This clone was observed at least ten times. The DNA of the CDR3 is TGTGCCACATACAGTGGCAATCAGCCCCAGCATTTT. It encodes CATYSGNQPQHF. This chain joins TRBV19 and TRBJ1-5, with D unresolved. Germline-derived CDR1 and CDR2 are LNHDA and SQIVND (reference sequence). V was shortened by 10 bases and J by 2 bases, with 9 bases between the two germline ends. The CDR3 length is 12 residues.

This clone came up a few times. The CDR3 is CASGGGDRGDSPLHF. CDR3 DNA: TGTGCCAGCGGAGGAGGGGACAGGGGAGACTCACCCCTCCACTTT. The chain is built from TRBV2 and TRBJ1-6; 10 bases match TRBD1. There are 15 residues in the CDR3. CDR1 and CDR2 from the germline V gene are SNHLY and FYNNEI. With V trimmed by 8 bases and J by 10 bases, 11 bases remained unmatched.

This rearrangement joins TRBV10-2 to TRBJ1-2, with TRBD1 as a possible D gene (6 bases). V was trimmed by 0 bases and J by 0 bases, leaving 11 bases between them. The CDR3 is made up of 16 amino acids. Germline assignment: CDR1 WSHSY and CDR2 SAAADI. DNA of the CDR3: TGCGCCAGCAGTGAGTCAAACAGGGCAGCTAACTATGGCTACACCTTC. It specifies CASSESNRAANYGYTF.

The chain links TRBV11-1 to TRBJ2-5, with 11 positions matching TRBD1. V was pared by 4 bases and J by 5 bases, with 9 bases of the junction left unmatched. The germline gives CDR1 SGHAT, CDR2 FQDESV (reference sequence). The CDR3 contains 16 residues. This CDR3 is CASSSRTGGGGETQYF. The CDR3 region has the DNA TGTGCCAGCAGCTCCCGGACAGGGGGCGGGGGGGAGACCCAGTACTTC.

CDR3 coding DNA: TGTGCCAGTAGTATAGGCCCGAACACTGAAGCTTTCTTT. Translating it yields CASSIGPNTEAFF. The V gene is TRBV19, the J gene TRBJ1-1; D is uncertain. The V and J ends lost 1 base and 1 base respectively, with 4 bases between them. This CDR3 comprises 13 residues. Germline CDR1 and CDR2: LNHDA and SQIVND (reference sequence).

The table lists this clone with a count of one. The chain has TRBV7-2 and TRBJ2-7; 7 nucleotides line up with TRBD2. Per germline, CDR1 SGHTA and CDR2 FQGNSA. Germline trimming cut 2 bases from V and 7 bases from J; bases unmatched to any gene: 5. This CDR3 has 13 residues. The CDR3 DNA is TGTGCCAGCAGCTTACCCGGAGCGGGGGAGCAGTACTTC. Protein sequence: CASSLPGAGEQYF.

The rearrangement uses TRBV6-6 and TRBJ1-5; D is unclear. Per the germline V gene, CDR1 is MNHNY and CDR2 is SVGAGI (reference sequence). The germline V and J ends were trimmed by 6 bases and 7 bases, with 10 bases remaining between them. The CDR3 loop spans 12 amino acids. In DNA form, the CDR3 reads TGTGCCAGCAGGGTCCCTAGCCAGCCCCAGCATTTT. This codes for CASRVPSQPQHF.

This chain connects TRBV6-2 or TRBV6-3 to TRBJ2-1, with 12 positions matching TRBD2. Germline CDR1 reads MNHEY; CDR2 reads SVGEGT. This CDR3 region has 20 residues. Trimming cost V 4 bases and J 1 base; bases outside gene matches: 14. CDR3 coding DNA: TGTGCCAGCAGTTCCCTACCGACCTGGACTAGCGGGATGTCCTACAATGAGCAGTTCTTC. Its protein is CASSSLPTWTSGMSYNEQFF.

The rearrangement joins TRBV27 to TRBJ2-2, with no clear D. The V end lost 3 bases, the J end lost 6 bases, and 14 bases lay between the germline ends. The CDR3 consists of 15 residues. Germline V gene sequence: CDR1 MNHEY, CDR2 SMNVEV (reference sequence). Here the CDR3 DNA reads TGTGCCAGCAGTTTGGGGTCAGCCCTAGCCGGGGAGCTGTTTTTT. It encodes CASSLGSALAGELFF.

DNA of the CDR3: TGTGCCAGCAGTTTATGGGACTTAGGTACGAACACCGGGGAGCTGTTTTTT. Protein product: CASSLWDLGTNTGELFF. The chain combines TRBV28 with TRBJ2-2; D perhaps matches TRBD2 (5 bases). V dropped 0 bases and J dropped 0 bases, with 11 bases sitting between them. The CDR3 loop spans 17 amino acids. CDR1 is MDHEN and CDR2 is SYDVKM in the germline V gene. The full variable domain, in which reference TRBV28 and TRBJ2-2 provide the parts outside the CDR3, is DVKVTQSSRYLVKRTGEKVFLECVQDMDHENMFWYRQDPGLGLRLIYFSYDVKMKEKGDIPEGYSVSREKKERFSLILESASTNQTSMYLCASSLWDLGTNTGELFFGEGSRLTVL.